These 21 T cell receptor beta chains were sequenced from one sample in a study of T cells in narcolepsy. TCRdb keeps only in-frame clones here, not all; method: immunoSEQ multiplex PCR. This sample has 25,000 to 35,000 clones, with approximately 85% found just once. Specimen: CD45RA- memory CD4+ T cells from PBMCs. These receptors were collected from a human donor with narcolepsy.

V is TRBV4-1 and J is TRBJ2-5, with TRBD1 matching 11 bases. The CDR3 consists of 14 residues. V lost 1 base, J lost 8 bases, and 3 bases stayed unmatched. Germline V lookup: CDR1 MGHRA, CDR2 YSYEKL. The CDR3 nucleotides are TGCGCCAGCAGCCAAGTCGGGACAGGGGGTACCCAGTACTTC. Protein sequence: CASSQVGTGGTQYF.

V gene TRBV28 combines with J gene TRBJ2-7; 12 bases align to TRBD1. CDR3 length equals 15 residues. Germline CDR1 and CDR2: MDHEN and SYDVKM. Trimming cost V 5 bases and J 9 bases; bases outside gene matches: 11. The CDR3 sequence is CASSPRGQGALGQYF. In DNA form, the CDR3 reads TGTGCCAGCAGTCCCCGGGGACAGGGGGCTTTGGGGCAGTACTTC.

About this clone: Within the sample, other DNA sequences also encode this same CDR3. The chain couples TRBV27 to TRBJ2-6, with unresolved D. Germline CDR1 is MNHEY and CDR2 is SMNVEV (reference sequence). Between the trimmed V and J ends, which lost 3 bases and 1 base, there was a span of 1 base. This CDR3 region has 13 residues. The CDR3 loop is CASSLSGANVLTF. CDR3 DNA: TGTGCCAGCAGTTTGTCTGGGGCCAACGTCCTGACTTTC.

The gene calls are TRBV7-2 and TRBJ2-5; D call uncertain. Between the trimmed V and J ends, which lost 2 bases and 5 bases, there was a span of 9 bases. This CDR3 comprises 13 residues. Germline V gene lookup returns CDR1 SGHTA and CDR2 FQGNSA. This CDR3 is CASSLNAVETQYF. CDR3 nucleotide sequence: TGTGCCAGCAGCTTAAATGCAGTGGAGACCCAGTACTTC.

Only one count was recorded for this clone. The V and J genes are TRBV9 and TRBJ2-7; maybe TRBD2 (6 bases). The CDR3 runs to 14 residues. V lost 3 bases to trimming and J lost 6 bases, with 16 bases between them. The germline V gene has CDR1 SGDLS and CDR2 YYNGEE. As DNA, the CDR3 is TGTGCCAGCAGCGACCCAATTGCGGGGCGCGAGCAGTACTTC. It is translated as CASSDPIAGREQYF.

This sequence joins TRBV28 and TRBJ1-2; tentatively, D is TRBD1 (6 bases). This CDR3 comprises 16 residues. CDR1 and CDR2 (germline): MDHEN, SYDVKM. V gave up 3 bases and J gave up 4 bases, with 18 bases separating them. The CDR3 is CASSFGQRFPFYGYTF. The CDR3 nucleotides are TGTGCCAGCAGTTTTGGACAGAGATTTCCCTTCTATGGCTACACCTTC.

The chain employs TRBV7-7 and TRBJ2-3; a weak D match, TRBD1 (6 bases). Per the germline V gene, CDR1 is SSHAT and CDR2 is FNYEAQ (reference sequence). The CDR3 has 14 residues. Trimming removed 5 bases at V and 2 bases at J, with 11 bases between. CDR3 in amino acids: CASSQTGLTDTQYF. As DNA, the CDR3 is TGTGCCAGCAGCCAGACAGGCCTCACAGATACGCAGTATTTT. The full variable domain, completed using reference TRBV7-7 and TRBJ2-3, is GAGVSQSPRYKVTKRGQDVTLRCDPISSHATLYWYQQALGQGPEFLTYFNYEAQPDKSGLPSDRFSAERPEGSISTLTIQRTEQRDSAMYRCASSQTGLTDTQYFGPGTRLTVL.

The chain employs TRBV10-2 and TRBJ2-3; D is unclear. The CDR3 spans 13 residues. Germline CDR1 reads WSHSY; CDR2 reads SAAADI. Trimming took 5 bases from V and 6 from J, leaving 12 bases between them. CDR3: CASSQGSQDTQYF. In DNA, the CDR3 is TGCGCCAGCAGTCAAGGGTCGCAGGATACGCAGTATTTT.

This sequence joins TRBV28 and TRBJ2-7; no clear D. This CDR3 spans 12 amino acids. CDR1 and CDR2 (germline): MDHEN, SYDVKM. V lost 3 bases, J lost 4 bases, and 7 bases lay in between. CDR3 in DNA: TGTGCCAGCAGTTTCCAGAATTACGAGCAGTACTTC. This gives the protein CASSFQNYEQYF.

The chain links TRBV6-5 to TRBJ1-2; a weak D match, TRBD1 (6 bases). Germline loops: CDR1 MNHEY, CDR2 SVGAGI. V lost 6 bases, J lost 7 bases, and 18 bases lay in between. This CDR3 contains 14 residues. CDR3 region: CASSGQSISVGYTF. CDR3 bases: TGTGCCAGCAGCGGACAGAGTATCTCGGTTGGCTACACCTTC.

This rearrangement joins TRBV5-6 to TRBJ2-1; 12 nucleotides match TRBD2. V dropped 6 bases and J dropped 1; count of bases not matched to a gene: 11. This CDR3 contains 18 residues. Germline lookup yields CDR1 SGHDT and CDR2 YYEEEE. CDR3 in DNA: TGTGCCAGCACCTGGAGGACTAGCGGGATTAGTTCCTACAATGAGCAGTTCTTC. Protein: CASTWRTSGISSYNEQFF. The variable domain in full, completed from reference TRBV5-6 and TRBJ2-1, reads DAGVTQSPTHLIKTRGQQVTLRCSPKSGHDTVSWYQQALGQGPQFIFQYYEEEERQRGNFPDRFSGHQFPNYSSELNVNALLLGDSALYLCASTWRTSGISSYNEQFFGPGTRLTVL.

The V and J genes are TRBV5-1 and TRBJ2-5; D is perhaps TRBD2 (5 bases). The assigned J gene may be wrong: the sequence end matches TRBJ2-7 better. The CDR3 has 15 residues. The germline gives CDR1 SGHRS, CDR2 YFSETQ. CDR3 sequence: CASRKGELTSYEQYF. Here the CDR3 DNA reads TGCGCCAGCCGTAAGGGAGAACTAACCTCCTACGAGCAGTACTTC.

V usage is TRBV10-3 and J usage is TRBJ2-1, with D possibly matching TRBD2 (6 bases). The CDR3 has 16 amino acids. V shed 4 bases and J shed 5 bases, with 18 bases lying between them. Germline CDR1 and CDR2: ENHRY and SYGVKD. CDR3: CAISASGSAGNNEQFF. The CDR3, as DNA: TGTGCCATCAGTGCCAGCGGGTCCGCAGGCAACAATGAGCAGTTCTTC.

The chain has TRBV28 and TRBJ2-2, with D possibly TRBD2 on 5 matching bases. With 6 bases removed from V and 6 bases from J, the gap between germline ends came to 17 bases. The CDR3 loop spans 15 amino acids. Germline loops: CDR1 MDHEN, CDR2 SYDVKM. The CDR3 nucleotides read TGTGCCAGCAGGAAAACCGGGAACACAGCCGGGGAGCTGTTTTTT. The encoded protein is CASRKTGNTAGELFF.

The V gene is TRBV11-3, the J gene TRBJ2-7; tentative D call: TRBD2 (6 bases). Germline assignment: CDR1 SGHNT and CDR2 YENEEA. The CDR3 totals 15 residues. V was pared by 2 bases and J by 0 bases, with 11 bases between. The CDR3 DNA sequence: TGTGCCAGCAGCTTAAGAGGAGGGAGCTCCTACGAGCAGTACTTC. Amino acids: CASSLRGGSSYEQYF.

The J gene is TRBJ1-2, the V gene TRBV2, with D tentatively TRBD1 (5 bases). V was clipped by 3 bases and J by 7 bases, with 12 bases between them. The CDR3 consists of 13 residues. Germline values: CDR1 SNHLY, CDR2 FYNNEI. The CDR3 DNA sequence: TGTGCCAGCAGTGATGGGACCTTCCCTGGCTACACCTTC. Protein product: CASSDGTFPGYTF.

The chain has TRBV21-1 and TRBJ2-3; no DNA check was done on the table's D call, TRBD2. TRBV21-1 is termed a pseudogene. The CDR3 runs 18 residues. The CDR3 loop reads CASSKAKWTSKGTDTQYF. CDR3 sequence (DNA): TGTGCCAGCAGCAAAGCAAAATGGACTAGTAAGGGCACAGATACGCAGTATTTT.

This chain links TRBV2 with TRBJ2-5; D remains unclear. Germline V gene lookup returns CDR1 SNHLY and CDR2 FYNNEI. Trimming removed 7 bases from V and 1 base from J, with 4 bases in between. The CDR3 consists of 11 residues. CDR3 DNA: TGTGCCAGCACCAGCCAAGAGACCCAGTACTTC. It codes for CASTSQETQYF.

The chain recombines TRBV2 with TRBJ1-3; tentatively, D is TRBD1 (5 bases). The germline V and J ends were trimmed by 11 bases and 2 bases, with 10 bases remaining between them. Germline CDR1 reads SNHLY; CDR2 reads FYNNEI. The CDR3 is 12 amino acids. The CDR3 is CASVGAGNTIYF. As DNA, the CDR3 is TGTGCCTCGGTAGGGGCTGGAAACACCATATATTTT. Full variable domain (rest looked up from reference TRBV2 and TRBJ1-3): EPEVTQTPSHQVTQMGQEVILRCVPISNHLYFYWYRQILGQKVEFLVSFYNNEISEKSEIFDDQFSVERPDGSNFTLKIRSTKLEDSAMYFCASVGAGNTIYFGEGSWLTVV.

The chain links TRBV5-1 to TRBJ2-1; TRBD2 agrees at 13 bases. The length of the CDR3 is 15 residues. The ends lost 4 bases at V and 14 bases at J; junction bases unmatched: 12. The germline V gene has CDR1 SGHRS and CDR2 YFSETQ. CDR3 nucleotide sequence: TGCGCCAGCAGCCCGTTCTGGACTAGCGGGGGCTTTAAGTTCTTC. Its protein product is CASSPFWTSGGFKFF.

The rearrangement joins TRBV2 to TRBJ1-2; no firm D call. This CDR3 is 12 amino acids long. Trimming removed 7 bases from V and 2 bases from J, with 8 bases in between. Germline loops: CDR1 SNHLY, CDR2 FYNNEI. CDR3 in amino acids: CASTRQNYGYTF. The DNA of the CDR3 is TGTGCCAGCACCCGGCAGAACTATGGCTACACCTTC. Full variable domain (missing parts from reference TRBV2 and TRBJ1-2): EPEVTQTPSHQVTQMGQEVILRCVPISNHLYFYWYRQILGQKVEFLVSFYNNEISEKSEIFDDQFSVERPDGSNFTLKIRSTKLEDSAMYFCASTRQNYGYTFGSGTRLTVV.